What follows is one T cell receptor beta chain and its context. Its target is not known. A clone one base away is much larger, so this may be a read error. The sample belongs to a study of blood T cells in healthy people across ages. Each donor's blood draw was roughly 9.5 milliliters of peripheral blood. Researchers report isolating at least 6 million PBMCs per sample. Regarding the study as a whole: TCR beta diversity, measured per million T cells, fell in a roughly linear way with age. Diversity was higher, and naive CD4+ cells more numerous, in long-lived donors than in aged donors.

Looked up from germline, CDR1 is SGHVS and CDR2 is FQNEAQ. This CDR3 has 16 residues. V shed 5 bases and J shed 0 bases, with 15 bases lying between them. The use of a sample-barcoded 5' primer and a J-beta primer mix characterized a second PCR of roughly 6 to 11 cycles. Each CDR3 protein is one row after TCRdb ran MiXCR on the 5' RACE reads. The profile covers roughly 680,000 distinct CDR3 sequences, with 45% to 60% appearing a single time and 13% taken by the ten largest. Sample: blood. This sequence originates from an elderly woman in good health. The V call is TRBV7-8, the J call TRBJ2-3; no clear D. This CDR3 reads CASSRSNRVSTDTQYF. The CDR3 DNA is TGTGCCAGCAGCCGAAGCAACCGGGTTAGCACAGATACGCAGTATTTT.